A single sample is the source of the 10 T cell receptor beta chains below, sequenced in a study of blood T cell repertoires in COVID-19 (dated by TCRdb to about 2020). The library was built by means of the immunoSEQ multiplex PCR assay. TCRdb stores this immuneACCESS table with in-frame sequences only. Part of the clones is absent; in the studies checked, under half of the shortfall reflects unresolved V genes, and no reason is known for the rest. This sample gives roughly 90,000 clones in total; roughly 84% of them show up just once. Together, the top ten hold around 2.9% of the sample. The sequencing sample was made of peripheral blood. The receptors were gathered from a woman older than 75 with COVID-19, enrolled during active disease.

The CDR3 DNA follows: TGTGCCAGCAGCCTACAGGGTGGCACTGAAGCTTTCTTT. Translation gives CASSLQGGTEAFF. The rearrangement joins TRBV7-9 to TRBJ1-1; TRBD1 is a possible D gene (6 bases). CDR1 is SEHNR and CDR2 is FQNEAQ in the germline V gene (reference sequence). The CDR3 extends over 13 amino acids. V was cut by 5 bases and J by 4 bases, with 11 bases left in between.

The rearrangement links TRBV4-2 to TRBJ2-3; 9 bases align to TRBD2. J was trimmed by 1 base and V by 6 bases; bases with no gene match: 5. The germline gives CDR1 LGHNA, CDR2 YNFKEQ. This CDR3 contains 15 residues. The CDR3 nucleotides read TGTGCCAGCAGTCCTAAGCGGGGGGGCACAGATACGCAGTATTTT. Translation gives CASSPKRGGTDTQYF.

This CDR3 is CASSASGPQETQYF. In nucleotides, the CDR3 is TGTGCCAGCAGCGCTAGCGGGCCGCAAGAGACCCAGTACTTC. The gene calls are TRBV7-3 and TRBJ2-5, with 8 nucleotides matching TRBD2. Germline V CDR1 and CDR2: SGHTA, FQGTGA. J was trimmed by 2 bases and V by 5 bases; bases with no gene match: 4. The CDR3 consists of 14 residues.

The V call is TRBV5-4, the J call TRBJ2-5, with 8 bases identical to TRBD2. Germline V gene data show CDR1 as SGHNT and CDR2 as YYREEE (reference sequence). Losses at the gene ends were 2 bases for V and 4 bases for J; bases not matched to a gene: 4. This CDR3 spans 14 amino acids. Written as DNA, the CDR3 is TGTGCCAGCAGCTTTGGACTAGCTGGAGAGACCCAGTACTTC. Its translation: CASSFGLAGETQYF.

A single count supports this clone. This rearrangement joins TRBV5-6 to TRBJ2-7, with D maybe TRBD1 (6 bases). Germline loops: CDR1 SGHDT, CDR2 YYEEEE. CDR3 length: 13 amino acids. V was shortened by 6 bases and J by 3 bases, with 13 bases between the two germline ends. CDR3 residues: CASTVRGFYEQYF. CDR3 DNA: TGTGCCAGCACCGTCAGGGGTTTCTACGAGCAGTACTTC.

This clone was observed once. V gene TRBV27 combines with J gene TRBJ2-7; tentatively, D is TRBD1 (5 bases). V was shortened by 6 bases and J by 6 bases, with 12 bases between the two germline ends. The length of the CDR3 is 12 residues. In germline, CDR1 is MNHEY, CDR2 SMNVEV (reference sequence). CDR3 DNA: TGTGCCAGCAGCAGATTAACAGGCGAGCAGTACTTC. Translation gives CASSRLTGEQYF.

The V and J genes are TRBV28 and TRBJ2-7; TRBD2 might be the D (6 bases). Between the trimmed V and J ends, which lost 1 base and 4 bases, there was a span of 11 bases. The CDR3 consists of 14 residues. Germline V gene data show CDR1 as MDHEN and CDR2 as SYDVKM. This CDR3 is CASSLYGSLYEQYF. The DNA for the CDR3 is TGTGCCAGCAGTTTATACGGGAGCTTATACGAGCAGTACTTC. Full variable domain (missing parts from reference TRBV28 and TRBJ2-7): DVKVTQSSRYLVKRTGEKVFLECVQDMDHENMFWYRQDPGLGLRLIYFSYDVKMKEKGDIPEGYSVSREKKERFSLILESASTNQTSMYLCASSLYGSLYEQYFGPGTRLTVT.

V gene TRBV5-1 combines with J gene TRBJ2-7, with TRBD2 as a possible D gene (6 bases). The V gene lost 4 bases and the J gene lost 4 bases, with 24 bases spanning the gap. From germline, CDR1 is SGHRS and CDR2 YFSETQ. The CDR3 sequence is 17 residues long. The CDR3 reads CASSPGTLSGGNYEQYF. In nucleotides, the CDR3 is TGCGCCAGCAGCCCCGGGACCCTGTCCGGGGGAAATTACGAGCAGTACTTC.

This clone was counted only a few times. The V call is TRBV27, the J call TRBJ2-7; possible D gene TRBD1, 5 bases. The CDR3 length is 14 residues. The V and J ends lost 5 bases and 3 bases respectively, with 14 bases between them. Germline V gene data show CDR1 as MNHEY and CDR2 as SMNVEV (reference sequence). CDR3 sequence (DNA): TGTGCCAGCAGTCTCGTTCAGGGCGGCTACGAGCAGTACTTC. Protein: CASSLVQGGYEQYF.

The chain has TRBV7-9 and TRBJ2-7; 10 nucleotides line up with TRBD2. Germline CDR1 SEHNR, CDR2 FQNEAQ (reference sequence). CDR3 length: 15 residues. With V trimmed by 5 bases and J by 7 bases, 11 bases remained unmatched. The CDR3 region has the DNA TGTGCCAGCAGCCATGCACTAGCGGGACTTGCTGAGCAGTACTTC. Translated: CASSHALAGLAEQYF.